This TCR beta chain is from a study of type 1 and type 2 diabetes patients. The CDR3 consists of 14 residues. CDR1 is SGHRS and CDR2 is YFSETQ in the germline V gene. V was clipped by 4 bases and J by 5 bases, with 15 bases between them. Study conclusions and caveats: Type 2 diabetes repertoires were more diverse than type 1 diabetes repertoires. In type 2 diabetes, highly-expanded CD4+ clones took a median about 3.9% of reads.

PCR was run on genomic DNA. A primer set of 30 forward and 13 reverse primers amplified the CDR3. MiXCR was run by TCRdb on the multiplex PCR reads, yielding one entry per CDR3 protein. The sample yields about 290,000 distinct CDR3 sequences, around 47% seen once. Other autoimmune diseases and infections within the past four weeks excluded donors. For this clonotype: The target antigen is unknown.

The source material was peripheral blood mononuclear cells (PBMCs). The chain combines TRBV5-1 with TRBJ2-5, with D unclear. This clonotype originated in a man younger than 30 with type 2 diabetes. The CDR3 region is CASSPVGSKETQYF. CDR3 DNA sequence: TGCGCCAGCAGCCCCGTCGGTAGCAAGGAGACCCAGTACTTC.